This T cell receptor (beta chain) was captured by sequencing in a study of blood T cell repertoires in COVID-19. Overall study context: Italy, Spain and the United States were the sources of the convalescent and acute COVID-19 samples. The analysed material was cDNA or gDNA that came from T cells, B-cell-depleted T cells, or PBMCs.

Authors' analysis steps: From reference gene primer amplification, estimates of nucleated cell counts were derived. TCRdb keeps only in-frame clones here, not all; method: immunoSEQ multiplex PCR. The DNA was the basis for D and trimming; V, J and clone size are from that table. The sample contains about 250,000 clones, 86% of which appear only once. Germline CDR1 and CDR2: LNHDA and SQIVND (reference sequence). With 3 bases clipped from V and 9 bases from J, the junction kept 7 bases outside the gene matches. This CDR3 contains 14 residues. Sequencing was done on a sample of peripheral blood. V gene TRBV19 combines with J gene TRBJ2-4; 8 bases map to TRBD1. This TCR was sampled from a woman in her fifties or sixties who had recovered from COVID-19. CDR3 in amino acids: CASSIRDRRGIQYF. CDR3 DNA sequence: TGTGCCAGTAGTATTAGGGACAGGAGGGGCATTCAGTACTTC.